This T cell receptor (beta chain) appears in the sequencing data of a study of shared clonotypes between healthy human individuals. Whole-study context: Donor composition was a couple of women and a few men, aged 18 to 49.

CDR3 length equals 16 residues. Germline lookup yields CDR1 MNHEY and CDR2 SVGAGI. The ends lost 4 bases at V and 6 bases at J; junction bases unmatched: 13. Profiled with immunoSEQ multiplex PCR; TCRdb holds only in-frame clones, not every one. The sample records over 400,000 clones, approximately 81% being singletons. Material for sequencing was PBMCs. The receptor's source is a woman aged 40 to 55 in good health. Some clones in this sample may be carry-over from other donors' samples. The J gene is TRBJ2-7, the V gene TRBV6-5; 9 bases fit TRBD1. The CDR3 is CASSLSWTGVFREQYF. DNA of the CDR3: TGTGCCAGCAGTTTATCGTGGACAGGGGTATTTCGCGAGCAGTACTTC.